One TCR beta chain is described in this entry. Its antigen is as yet unknown. MiXCR, run by TCRdb on the reads, gives a single entry per CDR3 protein. This sample has some 480,000 distinct CDR3 sequences, with 33% found just once. The germline CDR1 and CDR2 sequences are SGHTA and FQGNSA. This CDR3 region has 15 residues. Trimming took 5 bases from V and 0 from J; bases not matched to a gene: 2. These data belong to a study of T cell repertoires in cytomegalovirus infection. Study in general: Well-studied HLA-B-restricted CMV epitopes were used in the study alongside recently identified HLA-C-restricted ones. The public TCR beta signatures pointed to both CMV infection and matching HLA type.

Study findings and constraints: HLA-C-restricted CMV-specific TCR beta clonotypes prevailed in the ex vivo response.

The chain links TRBV7-2 to TRBJ2-2, with 8 bases fitting TRBD2. This clonotype originated in a human donor in good health (CMV status not recorded). Some clones in this sample may be carry-over from other donors' samples. Sequenced here: cultured PBMCs, sampled from culture after CMV antigen stimulation. CDR3 DNA: TGTGCCAGCAGCCGTAGCGGGGCGAACACCGGGGAGCTGTTTTTT. Its protein is CASSRSGANTGELFF.